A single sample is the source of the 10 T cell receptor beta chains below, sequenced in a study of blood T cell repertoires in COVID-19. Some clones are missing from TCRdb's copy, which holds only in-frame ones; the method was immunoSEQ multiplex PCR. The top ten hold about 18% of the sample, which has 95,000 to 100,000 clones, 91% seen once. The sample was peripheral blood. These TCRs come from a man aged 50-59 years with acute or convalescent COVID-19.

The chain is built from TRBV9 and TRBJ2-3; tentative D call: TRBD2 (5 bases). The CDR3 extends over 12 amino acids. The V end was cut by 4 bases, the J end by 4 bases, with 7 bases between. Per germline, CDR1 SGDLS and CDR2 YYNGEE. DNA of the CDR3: TGTGCCAGCAGCCCCGGGGCAGATACGCAGTATTTT. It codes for CASSPGADTQYF.

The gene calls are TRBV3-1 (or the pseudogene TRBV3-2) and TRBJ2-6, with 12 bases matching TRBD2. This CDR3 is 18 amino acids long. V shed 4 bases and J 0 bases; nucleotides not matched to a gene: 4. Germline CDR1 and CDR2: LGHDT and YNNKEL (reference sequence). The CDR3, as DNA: TGTGCCAGCAGCCCCCGACTAGCGGGGGTCTCTGGGGCCAACGTCCTGACTTTC. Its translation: CASSPRLAGVSGANVLTF.

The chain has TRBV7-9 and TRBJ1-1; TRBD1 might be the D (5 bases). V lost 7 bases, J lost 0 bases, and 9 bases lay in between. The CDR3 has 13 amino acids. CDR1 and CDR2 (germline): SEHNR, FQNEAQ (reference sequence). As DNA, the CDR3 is TGTGCCAGCACCCAGGGTGTGAACACTGAAGCTTTCTTT. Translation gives CASTQGVNTEAFF.

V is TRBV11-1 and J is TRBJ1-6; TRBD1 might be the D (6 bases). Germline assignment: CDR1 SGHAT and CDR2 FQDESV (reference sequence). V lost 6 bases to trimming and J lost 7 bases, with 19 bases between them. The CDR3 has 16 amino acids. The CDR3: CASRLTGGERNSPLHF. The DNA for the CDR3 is TGTGCCAGCAGACTCACGGGGGGCGAGAGGAATTCACCCCTCCACTTT. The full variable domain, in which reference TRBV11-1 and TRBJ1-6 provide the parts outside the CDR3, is EAEVAQSPRYKITEKSQAVAFWCDPISGHATLYWYRQILGQGPELLVQFQDESVVDDSQLPKDRFSAERLKGVDSTLKIQPAELGDSAMYLCASRLTGGERNSPLHFGNGTRLTVT.

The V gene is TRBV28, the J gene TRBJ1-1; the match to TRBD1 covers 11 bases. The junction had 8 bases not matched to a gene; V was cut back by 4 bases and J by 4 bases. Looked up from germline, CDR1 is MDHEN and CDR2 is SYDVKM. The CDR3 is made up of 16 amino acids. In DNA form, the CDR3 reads TGTGCCAGCAGTTCCGGGACAGGGGGTCGGAGCACTGAAGCTTTCTTT. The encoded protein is CASSSGTGGRSTEAFF.

Written as DNA, the CDR3 is TGCGCCAGCGGCGGGGGCCGGGGCACAGATACGCAGTATTTT. Its translation is CASGGGRGTDTQYF. The chain couples TRBV10-2 to TRBJ2-3; D possibly corresponds to TRBD2 (7 bases). Deletions cut 8 bases from V and 1 base from J, with 13 bases between. The CDR3 totals 14 residues. Per germline, CDR1 WSHSY and CDR2 SAAADI.

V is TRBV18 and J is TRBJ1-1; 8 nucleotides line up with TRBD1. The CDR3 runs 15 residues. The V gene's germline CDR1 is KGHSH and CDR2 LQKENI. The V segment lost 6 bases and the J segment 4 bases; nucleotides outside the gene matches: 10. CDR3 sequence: CASSPRPGQATEAFF. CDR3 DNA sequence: TGTGCCAGCTCCCCTCGACCGGGACAGGCCACTGAAGCTTTCTTT.

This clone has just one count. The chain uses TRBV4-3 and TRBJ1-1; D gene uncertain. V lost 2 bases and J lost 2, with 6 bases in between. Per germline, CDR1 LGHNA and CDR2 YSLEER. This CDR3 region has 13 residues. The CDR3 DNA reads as TGCGCCAGCAGCCAAAATAGTAACACTGAAGCTTTCTTT. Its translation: CASSQNSNTEAFF.

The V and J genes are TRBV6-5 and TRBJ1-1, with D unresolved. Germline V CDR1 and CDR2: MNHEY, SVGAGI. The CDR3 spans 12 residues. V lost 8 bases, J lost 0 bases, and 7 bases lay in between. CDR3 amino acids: CASAGMNTEAFF. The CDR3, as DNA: TGTGCCAGCGCAGGTATGAACACTGAAGCTTTCTTT.

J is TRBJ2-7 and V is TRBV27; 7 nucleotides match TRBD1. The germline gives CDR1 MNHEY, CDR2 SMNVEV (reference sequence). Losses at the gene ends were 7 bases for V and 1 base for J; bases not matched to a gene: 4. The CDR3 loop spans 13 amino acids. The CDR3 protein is CASKRQGSYEQYF. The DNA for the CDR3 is TGTGCCAGCAAAAGACAGGGATCCTACGAGCAGTACTTC.